This T cell receptor beta chain was captured in a study of T cells after yellow fever vaccination. UMIs were added to TCR cDNA along with a universal primer site when it was made by 5'RACE template switching. TCRdb reprocessed the 5' RACE reads with MiXCR, giving one entry per CDR3 protein. The table records roughly 320,000 distinct CDR3 sequences, about 11% of them present only once. The CDR3 spans 15 residues. Trimming removed 1 base at V and 2 bases at J, with 11 bases between. The germline V gene encodes CDR1 LGHNA and CDR2 YNFKEQ. This clonotype was seen repeatedly, ten times or more. No antigen is known for it. Study findings and constraints: Weaker overall was a secondary response that nonetheless peaked faster, on day 5 versus 15.

The TCR comes from a man in his late teens or twenties who received the YFV17D yellow fever vaccine. The chain employs TRBV4-2 and TRBJ1-1; TRBD1 might be the D (6 bases). The material was CD4+ T cells sorted from PBMCs, obtained 45 days after the yellow fever booster vaccination. The CDR3 reads CASSQVSGGNTEAFF. The CDR3 nucleotides are TGTGCCAGCAGCCAAGTGAGCGGGGGCAACACTGAAGCTTTCTTT.